Below, 31 T cell receptor beta chains from the same sample are listed, as sequenced in a study of T cell responses to AZD1222 COVID-19 vaccine. Assay: immunoSEQ multiplex PCR; the TCRdb copy retains only in-frame clones and omits some. The sample yields about 120,000 clones, 70% to 90% seen once. Sequenced here: peripheral blood, sampled on day 0 of AZD1222 vaccination. The receptor source for this set is an adult in good health.

The chain recombines TRBV7-2 with TRBJ1-6; D possibly corresponds to TRBD1 (6 bases). The CDR3 has 15 residues. The V end was cut by 6 bases, the J end by 7 bases, with 16 bases between. Germline CDR1 is SGHTA and CDR2 is FQGNSA. CDR3 sequence (DNA): TGTGCCAGCAGGCTTGGAACAGGGTACAATTCACCCCTCCACTTT. Encoded protein: CASRLGTGYNSPLHF.

The chain carries TRBV20-1 and TRBJ2-7, with 16 bases aligning to TRBD2. The CDR3 is 16 residues long. The germline CDR1 and CDR2 sequences are DFQATT and SNEGSKA (reference sequence). With V trimmed by 3 bases and J by 3 bases, 5 bases remained unmatched. This CDR3 is CSASGTSGRANYEQYF. In nucleotides, the CDR3 is TGCAGTGCTAGTGGGACTAGCGGGAGGGCCAACTACGAGCAGTACTTC.

The CDR3 region has the DNA TGTGCCAGCAGCTTGGGGTGGGTAGACAGCAACTATGGCTACACCTTC. This gives the protein CASSLGWVDSNYGYTF. V gene TRBV7-9 combines with J gene TRBJ1-2; D perhaps matches TRBD1 (5 bases). There are 16 residues in the CDR3. Between the trimmed V and J ends, which lost 3 bases and 2 bases, there was a span of 16 bases. Looked up from germline, CDR1 is SEHNR and CDR2 is FQNEAQ (reference sequence). The complete variable domain, with remaining parts taken from reference TRBV7-9 and TRBJ1-2, reads DTGVSQNPRHKITKRGQNVTFRCDPISEHNRLYWYRQTLGQGPEFLTYFQNEAQLEKSRLLSDRFSAERPKGSFSTLEIQRTEQGDSAMYLCASSLGWVDSNYGYTFGSGTRLTVV.

The V and J genes are TRBV4-1 and TRBJ1-6; D might be TRBD1 (5 bases). Germline V CDR1 and CDR2: MGHRA, YSYEKL. V shed 7 bases and J shed 0 bases, with 19 bases lying between them. The CDR3 runs 18 residues. In nucleotides, the CDR3 is TGCGCCAGCAAGCCCGGGACGGGTCCCAGCTCCTATAATTCACCCCTCCACTTT. This sequence encodes CASKPGTGPSSYNSPLHF.

The chain links TRBV12-3 or TRBV12-4 to TRBJ2-3, with TRBD1 matching 7 bases. This CDR3 is 13 amino acids long. After removal of 6 bases from V and 0 bases from J, the junction contained 0 bases not matched to a gene. The chain's CDR3 is CASRQGSTDTQYF. In DNA form, the CDR3 reads TGTGCCAGCAGACAGGGGAGCACAGATACGCAGTATTTT.

This chain joins TRBV12-3 or TRBV12-4 and TRBJ2-5, with D hard to call. The V and J ends lost 6 bases and 7 bases respectively, with 12 bases between them. This CDR3 contains 12 residues. The CDR3 sequence: CASSNTPRTQYF. CDR3 in DNA: TGTGCCAGCAGCAATACCCCACGGACCCAGTACTTC.

The chain employs TRBV24-1 and TRBJ1-4; no definite D call. This CDR3 comprises 12 residues. Germline-derived CDR1 and CDR2 are KGHDR and SFDVKD. Trimming stripped 4 bases from V and 8 bases from J, with 7 bases between. The CDR3: CATSDRNEKLFF. Here the CDR3 DNA reads TGTGCCACCAGTGACCGTAACGAAAAACTGTTTTTT.

The rearrangement links TRBV18 to TRBJ1-1; 10 bases align to TRBD1. The germline V gene has CDR1 KGHSH and CDR2 LQKENI. CDR3 size: 15 residues. V lost 3 bases, J lost 11 bases, and 12 bases stayed unmatched. CDR3 protein: CASSPTTGGEVWAFF. CDR3 bases: TGTGCCAGCTCACCGACGACAGGGGGCGAAGTCTGGGCTTTCTTT. Drawing the rest from reference TRBV18 and TRBJ1-1, the complete variable domain is NAGVMQNPRHLVRRRGQEARLRCSPMKGHSHVYWYRQLPEEGLKFMVYLQKENIIDESGMPKERFSAEFPKEGPSILRIQQVVRGDSAAYFCASSPTTGGEVWAFFGQGTRLTVV.

The V gene is TRBV19, the J gene TRBJ1-1, with D unresolved. The CDR3 totals 14 residues. The V and J ends lost 4 bases and 0 bases respectively, with 9 bases between them. Germline CDR1 is LNHDA and CDR2 is SQIVND (reference sequence). The CDR3 spells CASSTPRLNTEAFF. The CDR3 coding sequence is TGTGCCAGTAGTACTCCACGGTTGAACACTGAAGCTTTCTTT.

V is TRBV5-1 and J is TRBJ2-5, with TRBD2 matching 11 bases. Trimming removed 0 bases from V and 2 bases from J; junction bases left unmatched: 9. This CDR3 has 18 residues. CDR1 SGHRS and CDR2 YFSETQ come from the germline V gene. The chain's CDR3 is CASSLVVSGGASQETQYF. The CDR3 DNA is TGCGCCAGCAGCTTGGTCGTTAGCGGGGGGGCGTCTCAAGAGACCCAGTACTTC.

The CDR3 coding sequence is TGCGCCAGCAGCCCTTTAAGAGGACTAGCGGACAATGAGCAGTTCTTC. This gives the protein CASSPLRGLADNEQFF. The chain couples TRBV4-1 to TRBJ2-1; TRBD2 agrees at 10 bases. In germline, CDR1 is MGHRA, CDR2 YSYEKL. The CDR3 covers 16 residues. Trimming took 4 bases from V and 5 from J; bases not matched to a gene: 8.

The chain carries TRBV20-1 and TRBJ2-5; D gene uncertain. The CDR3 extends over 13 amino acids. In germline, CDR1 is DFQATT, CDR2 SNEGSKA (reference sequence). Trimming left V 3 bases short and J 0 bases short, with 8 bases between. The CDR3 DNA sequence: TGCAGTGCTAGTGCCACCGACCAAGAGACCCAGTACTTC. This codes for CSASATDQETQYF.

This sequence joins TRBV4-3 and TRBJ2-3; either TRBD1 or TRBD2 may supply D (5 bases each). Germline CDR1 is LGHNA and CDR2 is YSLEER. This CDR3 spans 16 amino acids. V lost 3 bases and J lost 0, with 13 bases in between. For the CDR3, the DNA is TGCGCCAGCAGCCAGGGGACCACGTCTAGCACAGATACGCAGTATTTT. It translates to CASSQGTTSSTDTQYF.

This chain joins TRBV28 and TRBJ1-6, with D possibly being TRBD1 (6 bases). The CDR3 extends over 14 amino acids. The V end was cut by 11 bases, the J end by 6 bases, with 17 bases between. From germline, CDR1 is MDHEN and CDR2 SYDVKM. The CDR3 loop is CAALGGSGNSPLHF. The CDR3 DNA reads as TGTGCCGCCCTAGGGGGTAGCGGTAATTCACCCCTCCACTTT.

This sequence joins TRBV9 and TRBJ2-4; D gene uncertain. CDR3 length equals 12 residues. Trimming shortened V by 0 bases and J by 8 bases, and 6 bases separated the two germline ends. Germline CDR1 is SGDLS and CDR2 is YYNGEE. The CDR3 reads CASSVGSDIQYF. The CDR3 DNA follows: TGTGCCAGCAGCGTAGGATCGGACATTCAGTACTTC.

The chain carries TRBV4-2 and TRBJ2-2, with D unclear. CDR3 length: 12 residues. The germline V gene has CDR1 LGHNA and CDR2 YNFKEQ. V was shortened by 7 bases and J by 7 bases, with 10 bases between the two germline ends. The CDR3 is CASTGRSGELFF. The CDR3 DNA follows: TGTGCCAGCACCGGACGCAGCGGGGAGCTGTTTTTT.

Details on this clone: The identical CDR3 is also encoded by other nucleotide sequences in the sample. V gene TRBV7-3 combines with J gene TRBJ1-1; D is uncertain. The germline CDR1 and CDR2 sequences are SGHTA and FQGTGA. The CDR3 runs to 14 residues. V dropped 1 base and J dropped 1 base, with 7 bases sitting between them. CDR3: CASSLSGRNTEAFF. CDR3 coding DNA: TGTGCCAGCAGCTTAAGCGGCAGGAACACTGAAGCTTTCTTT. Full variable domain (outside the CDR3, taken from reference TRBV7-3 and TRBJ1-1): GAGVSQTPSNKVTEKGKYVELRCDPISGHTALYWYRQSLGQGPEFLIYFQGTGAADDSGLPNDRFFAVRPEGSVSTLKIQRTERGDSAVYLCASSLSGRNTEAFFGQGTRLTVV.

J is TRBJ2-3 and V is TRBV7-2; unclear D gene. V lost 5 bases, J lost 11 bases, and 8 bases lay in between. Looked up from germline, CDR1 is SGHTA and CDR2 is FQGNSA. This CDR3 spans 10 amino acids. The CDR3 reads CASSQTVQYF. CDR3 in DNA: TGTGCCAGCAGCCAGACGGTGCAGTATTTT. Looking up the rest from reference TRBV7-2 and TRBJ2-3 gives the full variable domain: GAGVSQSPSNKVTEKGKDVELRCDPISGHTALYWYRQSLGQGLEFLIYFQGNSAPDKSGLPSDRFSAERTGGSVSTLTIQRTQQEDSAVYLCASSQTVQYFGPGTRLTVL.

The chain has TRBV24-1 and TRBJ2-1; possibly TRBD2 for D (6 bases). The CDR3 covers 16 residues. The ends were cut back, 3 bases at V and 5 bases at J, with 16 bases in the middle. The V gene's germline CDR1 is KGHDR and CDR2 SFDVKD. The CDR3 DNA follows: TGTGCCACCAGTGATATCCGTGGCGGGGCCCACAATGAGCAGTTCTTC. Its protein product is CATSDIRGGAHNEQFF.

The rearrangement joins TRBV24-1 to TRBJ2-7; tentatively, D is TRBD2 (5 bases). Germline CDR1 KGHDR, CDR2 SFDVKD. The CDR3 is 12 amino acids. The ends were cut back, 9 bases at V and 0 bases at J, with 8 bases in the middle. CDR3 residues: CATGGDSYEQYF. The CDR3 nucleotides read TGTGCCACCGGAGGAGACTCCTACGAGCAGTACTTC.

The V gene is TRBV29-1, the J gene TRBJ2-7; 7 bases map to TRBD2. This CDR3 has 15 amino acids. Germline V gene lookup returns CDR1 SQVTM and CDR2 ANQGSEA. Trimming removed 5 bases from V and 7 bases from J; junction bases left unmatched: 17. The CDR3 region is CSVLGKASGLREQYF. In nucleotides, the CDR3 is TGCAGCGTTCTAGGGAAGGCTAGCGGCTTACGAGAGCAGTACTTC.

This clone was seen a single time. The chain joins TRBV24-1 to TRBJ1-1; D gene ambiguous. Germline CDR1 KGHDR, CDR2 SFDVKD. Trimming left V 5 bases short and J 5 bases short, with 14 bases between. The CDR3 spans 14 residues. The CDR3 sequence: CATSGGPSNTEAFF. The CDR3 DNA reads TGTGCCACCAGTGGAGGCCCTAGTAATACTGAAGCTTTCTTT.

The rearrangement uses TRBV19 and TRBJ2-3, with a tentative D call TRBD1 (6 bases). Germline V gene sequence: CDR1 LNHDA, CDR2 SQIVND (reference sequence). The CDR3 is made up of 13 amino acids. Trimming pared 8 bases from V and 6 bases from J, leaving 15 bases between. In DNA, the CDR3 is TGTGCCAGTGGCCGGGACAAAGTGGATACGCAGTATTTT. Protein sequence: CASGRDKVDTQYF.

The genes are TRBV3-1 (or the pseudogene TRBV3-2) and TRBJ2-2, with TRBD2 identical over 10 bases. The trim removed 0 bases at V and 7 bases at J, leaving 11 bases unmatched. In germline, CDR1 is LGHDT, CDR2 YNNKEL (reference sequence). This CDR3 comprises 18 residues. CDR3 region: CASSQDLTSGDWIGELFF. CDR3 in DNA: TGTGCCAGCAGCCAAGATCTAACTAGCGGGGACTGGATCGGGGAGCTGTTTTTT.

The chain couples TRBV5-1 to TRBJ2-2; possible D gene TRBD1, 7 bases. This CDR3 contains 15 residues. V was clipped by 5 bases and J by 2 bases, with 13 bases between them. The germline V gene has CDR1 SGHRS and CDR2 YFSETQ. CDR3 nucleotide sequence: TGCGCCAGCAGTTCAGGGGGACTCAACACCGGGGAGCTGTTTTTT. It is translated as CASSSGGLNTGELFF.

This rearrangement joins TRBV12-3 or TRBV12-4 to TRBJ1-1; possibly TRBD1 for D (5 bases). Deletions cut 5 bases from V and 5 bases from J, with 12 bases between. The CDR3 spans 13 residues. The DNA of the CDR3 is TGTGCCAGCAGTCCCCCGGGACGGACTGAAGCTTTCTTT. It encodes CASSPPGRTEAFF.

The gene calls are TRBV10-2 and TRBJ2-7; weak D call: TRBD1 (5 bases). V was trimmed by 9 bases and J by 3 bases, leaving 24 bases between them. This CDR3 spans 16 amino acids. Germline CDR1 is WSHSY and CDR2 is SAAADI. In nucleotides, the CDR3 is TGCGCCAGTAAGAGACAGACAGATCTGGGCTACTACGAGCAGTACTTC. Translating it yields CASKRQTDLGYYEQYF.

This sequence joins TRBV2 and TRBJ1-6; D remains ambiguous. V was trimmed by 5 bases and J by 9 bases, leaving 14 bases between them. This CDR3 is built from 14 residues. Germline-derived CDR1 and CDR2 are SNHLY and FYNNEI. CDR3 DNA: TGTGCCAGCAGTCATCTCCTACCGGGTTCACCCCTCCACTTT. Protein product: CASSHLLPGSPLHF.

This clone was counted once. The rearrangement joins TRBV18 to TRBJ2-7, with TRBD1 as a possible D gene (5 bases). The V end was cut by 2 bases, the J end by 0 bases, with 11 bases between. The germline V gene encodes CDR1 KGHSH and CDR2 LQKENI. CDR3 size: 15 residues. This CDR3 is CASSPMTDSSYEQYF. CDR3 bases: TGTGCCAGCTCACCAATGACCGACAGCTCCTACGAGCAGTACTTC.

V and J are TRBV15 and TRBJ2-1; 7 nucleotides line up with TRBD2. The CDR3 runs to 17 residues. With 1 base clipped from V and 2 bases from J, the junction kept 8 bases outside the gene matches. Germline values: CDR1 LNHNV, CDR2 YYDKDF (reference sequence). The CDR3 here is CATSRGTSEHAYNEQFF. The CDR3 DNA sequence: TGTGCCACCAGCAGAGGCACTAGCGAGCATGCCTACAATGAGCAGTTCTTC.

V is TRBV7-9 and J is TRBJ2-3; no clear D gene. The CDR3 length is 14 residues. V shed 2 bases and J shed 5 bases, with 11 bases lying between them. CDR1 is SEHNR, CDR2 FQNEAQ, per germline (reference sequence). The CDR3: CASSLQQIGDTQYF. Here the CDR3 DNA reads TGTGCCAGCAGCTTACAACAGATAGGAGATACGCAGTATTTT.